A single sample gave rise to the 28 T cell receptor beta chains below, sequenced in a study of CD8 T cells in Susac syndrome (dated by TCRdb to the late 2010s). Library preparation employed the immunoSEQ multiplex PCR assay. RNA was extracted with the RNeasy kit and 0.5 to 1 ug was reverse transcribed using random hexamers. The raw public data were reprocessed by TCRdb itself: fastp quality trimming at Q25, MiXCR clonotype calling, in-frame beta chains only. Every CDR3 protein is listed once, alongside the most common genes and DNA of its rows. The sample data list around 170,000 distinct CDR3 sequences, and roughly 94% of these were observed just once. The ten largest clones take up around 0.16% of the sample. The sample taken for sequencing was CD8+ T cells from PBMCs. These receptors were obtained from a human donor with Susac syndrome.

V is TRBV28 and J is TRBJ2-7; TRBD2 aligns across 9 bases. The CDR3 consists of 15 residues. The germline CDR1 and CDR2 sequences are MDHEN and SYDVKM. The junction had 3 bases not matched to a gene; V was cut back by 1 base and J by 2 bases. CDR3 sequence (DNA): TGTGCCAGCAGTTTATCGACTAGCGGAGCCTACGAGCAGTACTTC. This sequence encodes CASSLSTSGAYEQYF.

The chain carries TRBV29-1 and TRBJ1-1; D not resolved. Trimming took off 6 bases at V and 4 bases at J, with 15 bases between the two ends. The CDR3 consists of 13 residues. Germline CDR1 and CDR2: SQVTM and ANQGSEA. The CDR3 loop is CSVATGVGTEAFF. The CDR3 DNA follows: TGCAGCGTAGCCACTGGGGTTGGCACTGAAGCTTTCTTT.

The rearrangement joins TRBV7-8 to TRBJ2-7; D unclear. This CDR3 has 14 amino acids. Trimming left V 1 base short and J 3 bases short, with 10 bases between. Germline CDR1 SGHVS, CDR2 FQNEAQ. CDR3: CASSLGGSNYEQYF. CDR3 nucleotides: TGTGCCAGCAGCTTAGGGGGTTCCAACTACGAGCAGTACTTC.

This CDR3 is CASSQDPTGEYEQYF. The CDR3 nucleotides are TGTGCCAGCAGCCAAGATCCGACAGGGGAGTACGAGCAGTACTTC. V and J are TRBV3-1 and TRBJ2-7, with 8 positions matching TRBD1. J gave up 4 bases and V 0 bases, and 5 bases lay outside the gene matches. The germline V gene has CDR1 LGHDT and CDR2 YNNKEL (reference sequence). The CDR3 length is 15 residues.

This CDR3 is CSAKPDRDWEEKLFF. The CDR3, as DNA: TGCAGCGCGAAACCCGACAGGGATTGGGAGGAAAAACTGTTTTTT. The chain has TRBV29-1 and TRBJ1-4; 7 positions match TRBD1. V lost 7 bases to trimming and J lost 8 bases; unmatched junction nucleotides: 16. The germline V gene has CDR1 SQVTM and CDR2 ANQGSEA. CDR3 length: 15 residues.

This clonotype was observed a single time. The V and J genes are TRBV19 and TRBJ2-1; D not certain. Germline loops: CDR1 LNHDA, CDR2 SQIVND (reference sequence). Trimming took 6 bases from V and 1 from J, leaving 13 bases between them. The CDR3 consists of 15 residues. CDR3: CASRTALGSYNEQFF. The CDR3 nucleotides are TGTGCCAGTAGGACGGCCCTAGGGTCCTACAATGAGCAGTTCTTC.

This chain connects TRBV27 to TRBJ2-1, with no clear D. Germline loops: CDR1 MNHEY, CDR2 SMNVEV (reference sequence). The V end lost 1 base, the J end lost 6 bases, and 7 bases lay between the germline ends. This CDR3 is 13 amino acids long. The CDR3 DNA sequence: TGTGCCAGCAGTTTATGGGATAGCAATGAGCAGTTCTTC. This gives the protein CASSLWDSNEQFF.

The chain combines TRBV23-1 with TRBJ2-1; the match to TRBD2 covers 10 bases. TRBV23-1 is sorted into the ORF group, with uncertain function. V lost 3 bases, J lost 3 bases, and 5 bases stayed unmatched. This CDR3 is 16 amino acids long. CDR3: CASSHPGLAHYNEQFF. In nucleotides, the CDR3 is TGCGCCAGCAGTCATCCGGGACTAGCGCACTACAATGAGCAGTTCTTC.

The chain carries TRBV7-9 and TRBJ2-5; 8 nucleotides line up with TRBD1. Germline assignment: CDR1 SEHNR and CDR2 FQNEAQ (reference sequence). Trimming at V came to 5 bases and at J to 3 bases, leaving 8 bases not matched to a gene. The CDR3 has 15 amino acids. In DNA, the CDR3 is TGTGCCAGCAGCCATCCGGGACAGGTTGAAGAGACCCAGTACTTC. Protein product: CASSHPGQVEETQYF.

This rearrangement joins TRBV20-1 to TRBJ2-2; 11 bases match TRBD2. There are 18 residues in the CDR3. J lost 6 bases, V lost 0 bases, and 12 bases had no gene match. Germline loops: CDR1 DFQATT, CDR2 SNEGSKA (reference sequence). The CDR3 bases are TGCAGTGCTAGAGATCGGCTAGCGGGAGGCGGGAATCCCGGGGAGCTGTTTTTT. Translating it yields CSARDRLAGGGNPGELFF.

The chain employs TRBV30 and TRBJ2-7, with TRBD1 as a possible D gene (6 bases). Germline V gene sequence: CDR1 GTSNPN, CDR2 SVGIG (reference sequence). This CDR3 has 13 amino acids. The V and J ends lost 3 bases and 3 bases respectively, with 12 bases between them. This chain's CDR3 is CAWSAQGHYEQYF. Here the CDR3 DNA reads TGTGCCTGGAGCGCCCAGGGGCACTACGAGCAGTACTTC.

The rearrangement joins TRBV29-1 to TRBJ2-1, with a tentative D call TRBD2 (6 bases). Per the germline V gene, CDR1 is SQVTM and CDR2 is ANQGSEA. CDR3 length: 16 amino acids. V shed 5 bases and J shed 1 base, with 18 bases lying between them. CDR3 nucleotide sequence: TGCAGCGTTTTACTAGCTCCTAAGGGGTCCTACAATGAGCAGTTCTTC. Its protein product is CSVLLAPKGSYNEQFF.

The chain links TRBV6-1 to TRBJ2-5; the match to TRBD2 covers 7 bases. Germline V CDR1 and CDR2: MNHNS, SASEGT. The CDR3 spans 14 residues. V lost 6 bases to trimming and J lost 1 base; unmatched junction nucleotides: 5. Written as DNA, the CDR3 is TGTGCCAGCAGCGCTGGGACTATCCAAGAGACCCAGTACTTC. This sequence encodes CASSAGTIQETQYF.

The chain combines TRBV9 with TRBJ1-1; D gene ambiguous. In germline, CDR1 is SGDLS, CDR2 YYNGEE. Trimming removed 2 bases from V and 1 base from J, with 9 bases in between. There are 14 residues in the CDR3. This CDR3 is CASSVLESNTEAFF. For the CDR3, the DNA is TGTGCCAGCAGCGTTCTGGAGTCGAACACTGAAGCTTTCTTT.

This chain joins TRBV29-1 and TRBJ1-2; no clear D. The V and J ends lost 7 bases and 0 bases respectively, with 18 bases between them. Germline CDR1 reads SQVTM; CDR2 reads ANQGSEA. This CDR3 has 15 amino acids. CDR3 coding DNA: TGCAGCGCCGTCGACGGAGCTGGATCTAACTATGGCTACACCTTC. It specifies CSAVDGAGSNYGYTF.

This sequence joins TRBV13 and TRBJ2-1; 10 positions agree with TRBD1. Germline V gene sequence: CDR1 PRHDT, CDR2 FYEKMQ (reference sequence). The CDR3 has 14 amino acids. The V gene end was trimmed by 5 bases and the J gene end by 7 bases; junction bases not matched to a gene: 5. The CDR3 here is CASSGPGQGNEQFF. The CDR3 bases are TGTGCCAGCAGCGGTCCGGGACAGGGGAATGAGCAGTTCTTC.

V gene TRBV28 combines with J gene TRBJ1-5, with D unresolved. Germline V CDR1 and CDR2: MDHEN, SYDVKM. The V end lost 3 bases, the J end lost 0 bases, and 6 bases lay between the germline ends. This CDR3 spans 14 amino acids. The CDR3 region is CASSFGYSNQPQHF. CDR3 bases: TGTGCCAGCAGTTTTGGTTATAGCAATCAGCCCCAGCATTTT.

In nucleotides, the CDR3 is TGTGCCAGCAGCCAAATGTTACAGACCCAGTACTTC. Protein: CASSQMLQTQYF. The V and J genes are TRBV14 and TRBJ2-5; no firm D call. V lost 2 bases to trimming and J lost 6 bases, with 7 bases between them. This CDR3 has 12 residues. Germline V lookup: CDR1 SGHDN, CDR2 FVKESK.

The CDR3 here is CASSVSGTRAYNEQFF. DNA for the CDR3: TGTGCCAGCAGCGTATCCGGGACTAGAGCCTACAATGAGCAGTTCTTC. The chain is built from TRBV9 and TRBJ2-1, with TRBD2 matching 8 bases. The V and J ends lost 1 base and 2 bases, in that order; junction bases with no gene match: 5. Germline CDR1 and CDR2: SGDLS and YYNGEE. This CDR3 is 16 amino acids long. The full variable domain, rest sourced from reference TRBV9 and TRBJ2-1, is DSGVTQTPKHLITATGQRVTLRCSPRSGDLSVYWYQQSLDQGLQFLIQYYNGEERAKGNILERFSAQQFPDLHSELNLSSLELGDSALYFCASSVSGTRAYNEQFFGPGTRLTVL.

This clonotype was seen more than once but under ten times. J is TRBJ2-1 and V is TRBV7-2; D is unclear. The germline V gene encodes CDR1 SGHTA and CDR2 FQGNSA. The CDR3 extends over 13 amino acids. The V and J ends lost 1 base and 3 bases respectively, with 4 bases between them. The CDR3 sequence: CASSLDNYNEQFF. The CDR3, as DNA: TGTGCCAGCAGCTTAGATAACTACAATGAGCAGTTCTTC. The full variable domain, with the rest looked up from reference TRBV7-2 and TRBJ2-1, is GAGVSQSPSNKVTEKGKDVELRCDPISGHTALYWYRQSLGQGLEFLIYFQGNSAPDKSGLPSDRFSAERTGGSVSTLTIQRTQQEDSAVYLCASSLDNYNEQFFGPGTRLTVL.

The chain carries TRBV5-1 and TRBJ2-5; 10 positions match TRBD2. The V gene end was trimmed by 0 bases and the J gene end by 1 base; junction bases not matched to a gene: 0. Germline CDR1 and CDR2: SGHRS and YFSETQ. The CDR3 runs to 15 residues. This CDR3 is CASSLASGGQETQYF. In DNA form, the CDR3 reads TGCGCCAGCAGCTTGGCTAGCGGGGGCCAAGAGACCCAGTACTTC.

This sequence joins TRBV4-1 and TRBJ2-5; 10 bases agree with TRBD2. In germline, CDR1 is MGHRA, CDR2 YSYEKL. V lost 1 base and J lost 5; bases outside the gene matches: 13. The CDR3 length is 18 residues. CDR3 protein: CASSQVAGTSDPGETQYF. The CDR3 DNA reads TGCGCCAGCAGCCAAGTCGCCGGGACTAGCGACCCCGGGGAGACCCAGTACTTC.

The rearrangement joins TRBV11-2 to TRBJ2-1; TRBD2 might be the D (6 bases). The V gene's germline CDR1 is SGHAT and CDR2 FQNNGV. Trimming left V 1 base short and J 6 bases short, with 13 bases between. The CDR3 contains 15 residues. In nucleotides, the CDR3 is TGTGCCAGCAGCTTAGTAGCGGAGATGCTCAATGAGCAGTTCTTC. Translated, it gives CASSLVAEMLNEQFF.

The CDR3 DNA follows: TGTGCCAGCAGCTTAATGGGCGGAAGCTCCTACGAGCAGTACTTC. Translated, it gives CASSLMGGSSYEQYF. The chain carries TRBV7-3 and TRBJ2-7; D not resolved. V was pared by 1 base and J by 0 bases, with 10 bases between. Per the germline V gene, CDR1 is SGHTA and CDR2 is FQGTGA. The length of the CDR3 is 15 residues.

This chain links TRBV15 with TRBJ1-4; 8 bases align to TRBD1. CDR3 length: 13 residues. Germline V CDR1 and CDR2: LNHNV, YYDKDF (reference sequence). The J segment lost 9 bases and the V segment lost 9 bases, leaving 9 bases of the junction unmatched. The CDR3, as DNA: TGTGCCACTGCAGGGGGCATAGGAAAAAAACTGTTTTTT. It encodes CATAGGIGKKLFF.

The chain is built from TRBV20-1 and TRBJ1-2; 8 bases align to TRBD1. The germline gives CDR1 DFQATT, CDR2 SNEGSKA (reference sequence). The CDR3 length is 13 residues. The V and J ends lost 5 bases and 1 base, in that order; junction bases with no gene match: 3. This CDR3 reads CSAETGDNYGYTF. The CDR3 DNA is TGCAGTGCTGAGACAGGGGATAACTATGGCTACACCTTC.

The chain joins TRBV5-1 to TRBJ2-2; D is undetermined. The V and J ends lost 1 base and 7 bases respectively, with 8 bases between them. Looked up from germline, CDR1 is SGHRS and CDR2 is YFSETQ. CDR3 length equals 13 residues. The CDR3 region is CASSLRQDGELFF. Written as DNA, the CDR3 is TGCGCCAGCAGCTTGCGTCAGGACGGGGAGCTGTTTTTT.

The chain has TRBV15 and TRBJ1-1; 10 bases align to TRBD1. V shed 6 bases and J 1 base; nucleotides not matched to a gene: 8. The CDR3 loop spans 16 amino acids. Looked up from germline, CDR1 is LNHNV and CDR2 is YYDKDF (reference sequence). The CDR3 DNA reads as TGTGCCACCAGTTTAGACAGGGGGCAAGCGAACACTGAAGCTTTCTTT. Protein sequence: CATSLDRGQANTEAFF.